Listed here are 5 T cell receptor beta chains from one sample, sequenced in a study of human T cells and chemical hapten exposure. TCRdb fed the RACE reads into MiXCR, producing one record per CDR3 protein. This table has under 100,000 distinct CDR3 sequences, roughly 10% appearing once. Sample time point: patch test 2, 6 weeks after DPC sensitization. Treatment in this sample: therapeutic diphenylcyclopropenone sensitization with weekly scalp DPC. Sequencing was performed on whole blood, taken in connection with sensitization to the hapten diphenylcyclopropenone (DPC). These receptors were obtained from a woman in her forties or fifties with alopecia areata. Some clones in this sample may be carry-over from other donors' samples.

The genes are TRBV2 and TRBJ1-5; TRBD1 is a possible D gene (6 bases). In germline, CDR1 is SNHLY, CDR2 FYNNEI. This CDR3 has 13 residues. V was clipped by 7 bases and J by 6 bases, with 13 bases between them. The CDR3 nucleotides read TGTGCCAGCACAACACAGGGTTCTCAGCCCCAGCATTTT. Amino acid sequence: CASTTQGSQPQHF.

This clonotype has ten or more counts. In DNA, the CDR3 is TGTGCCAGCAGCGGAGGACTATCTGCAGATACGCAGTATTTT. Amino acids: CASSGGLSADTQYF. The chain uses TRBV9 and TRBJ2-3, with D maybe TRBD2 (6 bases). CDR3 length: 14 amino acids. Germline-derived CDR1 and CDR2 are SGDLS and YYNGEE. Trimming removed 3 bases from V and 4 bases from J, with 12 bases in between.

In this sample, this clonotype turned up a few times. The chain has TRBV7-6 and TRBJ1-5; D unclear. Deletions cut 4 bases from V and 4 bases from J, with 14 bases between. Germline V gives CDR1 SGHVS, CDR2 FNYEAQ. There are 15 residues in the CDR3. CDR3 in amino acids: CASSSGRGGNQPQHF. In DNA form, the CDR3 reads TGTGCCAGCAGCTCTGGACGGGGAGGAAATCAGCCCCAGCATTTT.

This clonotype appeared a few times. The J gene is TRBJ1-2, the V gene TRBV7-9; D is perhaps TRBD1 (5 bases). Germline CDR1 is SEHNR and CDR2 is FQNEAQ (reference sequence). The CDR3 contains 17 residues. The V end was cut by 0 bases, the J end by 0 bases, with 14 bases between. CDR3 in DNA: TGTGCCAGCAGCTTAGCGCGTGGGGGGATCACTAACTATGGCTACACCTTC. Protein: CASSLARGGITNYGYTF.

A remark on this clonotype: A clone one base away is much larger, so this may be a read error. V is TRBV11-2 and J is TRBJ2-2, with a possible D match to TRBD1 (6 bases). V was pared by 6 bases and J by 1 base, with 9 bases between. This CDR3 is 14 amino acids long. CDR1 SGHAT and CDR2 FQNNGV come from the germline V gene. The CDR3 spells CASRRRGNTGELFF. CDR3 coding DNA: TGTGCCAGCAGGCGCAGGGGGAACACCGGGGAGCTGTTTTTT.